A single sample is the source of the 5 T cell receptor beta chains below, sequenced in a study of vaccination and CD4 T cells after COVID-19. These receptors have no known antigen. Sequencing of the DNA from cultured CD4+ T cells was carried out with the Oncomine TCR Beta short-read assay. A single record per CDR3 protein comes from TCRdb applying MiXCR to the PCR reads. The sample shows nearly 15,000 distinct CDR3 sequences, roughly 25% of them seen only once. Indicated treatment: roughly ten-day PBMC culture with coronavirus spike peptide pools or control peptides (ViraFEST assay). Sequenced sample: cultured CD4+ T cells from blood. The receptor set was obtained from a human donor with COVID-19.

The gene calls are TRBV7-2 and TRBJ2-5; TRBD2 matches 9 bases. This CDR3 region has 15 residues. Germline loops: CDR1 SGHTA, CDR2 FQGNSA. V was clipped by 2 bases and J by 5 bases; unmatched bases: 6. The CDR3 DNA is TGTGCCAGCAGCTTACTGCGGGGGGGCGAGGAGACCCAGTACTTC. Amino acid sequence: CASSLLRGGEETQYF.

CDR3 sequence reads: CATSRGEGTESSYEQYF. In DNA form, the CDR3 reads TGTGCCACCAGCAGAGGCGAGGGGACAGAAAGCTCCTACGAGCAGTACTTC. V is TRBV15 and J is TRBJ2-7, with 7 positions matching TRBD1. Per the germline V gene, CDR1 is LNHNV and CDR2 is YYDKDF (reference sequence). Trimming at V came to 1 base and at J to 0 bases, leaving 9 bases not matched to a gene. The CDR3 totals 17 residues.

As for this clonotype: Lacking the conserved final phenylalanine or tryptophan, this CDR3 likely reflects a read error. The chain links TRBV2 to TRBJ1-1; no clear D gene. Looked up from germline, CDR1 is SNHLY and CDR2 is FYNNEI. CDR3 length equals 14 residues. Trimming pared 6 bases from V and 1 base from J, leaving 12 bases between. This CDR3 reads CASSPGRENTEAFS. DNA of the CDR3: TGTGCCAGCAGCCCCGGACGGGAGAACACTGAAGCTTTCTCT.

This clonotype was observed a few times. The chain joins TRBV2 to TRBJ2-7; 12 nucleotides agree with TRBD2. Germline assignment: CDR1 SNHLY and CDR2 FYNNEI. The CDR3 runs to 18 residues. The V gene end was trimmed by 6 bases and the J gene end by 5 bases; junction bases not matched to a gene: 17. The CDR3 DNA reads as TGTGCCAGCAGCCACCCTCGGCTAGCGGGGGGGGCCGGGGACGAGCAGTACTTC. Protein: CASSHPRLAGGAGDEQYF.

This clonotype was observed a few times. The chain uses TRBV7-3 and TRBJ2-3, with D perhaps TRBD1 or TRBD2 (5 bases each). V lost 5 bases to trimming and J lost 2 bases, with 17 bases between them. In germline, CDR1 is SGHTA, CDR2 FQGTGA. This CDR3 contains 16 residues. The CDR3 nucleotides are TGTGCCAGCAGCCTAAGGGTACGGGGACCCACAGATACGCAGTATTTT. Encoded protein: CASSLRVRGPTDTQYF.